One sample yielded the 16 T cell receptor beta chains listed below, sequenced in a study of blood T cell repertoires in COVID-19. Produced via immunoSEQ multiplex PCR; TCRdb's table is partial and in-frame only. The sample lists about 180,000 clones; about 84% were seen once. Sequencing was done on a sample of peripheral blood. These receptors were collected from a person aged 65 to 85 with COVID-19, enrolled during active disease.

This clone was counted only a few times. The chain has TRBV7-9 and TRBJ1-3, with D possibly being TRBD1 (6 bases). CDR3 length: 15 amino acids. Germline lookup yields CDR1 SEHNR and CDR2 FQNEAQ (reference sequence). V lost 1 base to trimming and J lost 0 bases, with 7 bases between them. CDR3 in amino acids: CASSLGTVSGNTIYF. CDR3 bases: TGTGCCAGCAGCTTAGGGACAGTCTCTGGAAACACCATATATTTT.

The rearrangement uses TRBV28 and TRBJ1-1; 8 positions agree with TRBD1. Trimming took 6 bases from V and 1 from J; bases not matched to a gene: 4. Germline V CDR1 and CDR2: MDHEN, SYDVKM. The CDR3 covers 14 residues. The CDR3 nucleotides are TGTGCCAGCAGACAGACAGGGGCGAACACTGAAGCTTTCTTT. This sequence encodes CASRQTGANTEAFF. Full variable domain (remainder filled in from reference TRBV28 and TRBJ1-1): DVKVTQSSRYLVKRTGEKVFLECVQDMDHENMFWYRQDPGLGLRLIYFSYDVKMKEKGDIPEGYSVSREKKERFSLILESASTNQTSMYLCASRQTGANTEAFFGQGTRLTVV.

J is TRBJ1-2 and V is TRBV4-1; no definite D call. This CDR3 comprises 12 residues. V was trimmed by 0 bases and J by 6 bases, leaving 5 bases between them. The germline V gene has CDR1 MGHRA and CDR2 YSYEKL. The CDR3 here is CASSQDIDGYTF. CDR3 bases: TGCGCCAGCAGCCAAGATATTGATGGCTACACCTTC.

Only a few counts were recorded for this clone. The V gene is TRBV20-1, the J gene TRBJ2-7, with 10 bases aligning to TRBD1. The CDR3 length is 14 residues. With 3 bases clipped from V and 7 bases from J, the junction kept 9 bases outside the gene matches. Germline loops: CDR1 DFQATT, CDR2 SNEGSKA (reference sequence). CDR3 sequence: CSASPGQGFIEQYF. Written as DNA, the CDR3 is TGCAGTGCTAGTCCGGGACAGGGGTTTATAGAGCAGTACTTC.

This clone came up a few times. This chain connects TRBV3-1 (or the pseudogene TRBV3-2) to TRBJ1-6, with 9 bases lining up with TRBD1. This CDR3 is built from 16 residues. V was clipped by 0 bases and J by 3 bases; unmatched bases: 0. Germline CDR1 is LGHDT and CDR2 is YNNKEL (reference sequence). The CDR3 here is CASSQEGQGYNSPLHF. The DNA for the CDR3 is TGTGCCAGCAGCCAAGAGGGACAGGGCTATAATTCACCCCTCCACTTT.

A word on this clone: One junction end does not reproduce the germline sequence, and a read error may be involved. The rearrangement uses TRBV4-1 and TRBJ1-4; tentative D call: TRBD1 (6 bases). This CDR3 comprises 16 residues. The V gene's germline CDR1 is MGHRA and CDR2 YSYEKL. CDR3 coding DNA: TGCGCCTGCAGACTCTCCGAAACAGGGCCCAATGAAAAACTGTTTTTT. Translation gives CACRLSETGPNEKLFF.

The chain couples TRBV3-1 (or the pseudogene TRBV3-2) to TRBJ2-1, with 7 bases that match TRBD1. CDR3 length equals 16 residues. Trimming took 3 bases from V and 4 from J; bases not matched to a gene: 9. Germline V gene data show CDR1 as LGHDT and CDR2 as YNNKEL (reference sequence). CDR3 DNA: TGTGCCAGCAGCCAGAACCGGGACAGTAGATACAATGAGCAGTTCTTC. It codes for CASSQNRDSRYNEQFF.

The J gene is TRBJ2-5, the V gene TRBV29-1, with 10 bases matching TRBD1. Looked up from germline, CDR1 is SQVTM and CDR2 is ANQGSEA. This CDR3 region has 13 residues. Trimming took 6 bases from V and 5 from J; bases not matched to a gene: 6. The CDR3 protein is CSVPGQGWETQYF. DNA for the CDR3: TGCAGCGTGCCGGGACAGGGGTGGGAGACCCAGTACTTC.

The V and J genes are TRBV29-1 and TRBJ1-2, with 9 nucleotides matching TRBD1. Germline V CDR1 and CDR2: SQVTM, ANQGSEA. This CDR3 spans 13 amino acids. Losses at the gene ends were 6 bases for V and 6 bases for J; bases not matched to a gene: 8. The CDR3 reads CSVTKGQGDGYTF. CDR3 nucleotide sequence: TGCAGCGTCACAAAGGGACAGGGCGATGGCTACACCTTC.

The V and J genes are TRBV4-3 and TRBJ1-2; D unresolved. The CDR3 consists of 15 residues. CDR1 and CDR2 (germline): LGHNA, YSLEER. V gave up 0 bases and J gave up 8 bases, with 16 bases separating them. The chain's CDR3 is CASSQDLGWQAGYTF. CDR3 nucleotides: TGCGCCAGCAGCCAAGACCTTGGGTGGCAGGCCGGCTACACCTTC.

This chain connects TRBV7-2 to TRBJ2-1; possible D gene TRBD2, 5 bases. Trimming cost V 1 base and J 7 bases, with 14 bases left between them. From germline, CDR1 is SGHTA and CDR2 FQGNSA. CDR3 length: 15 residues. This CDR3 reads CASSLVGVGANEQFF. The CDR3 nucleotides are TGTGCCAGCAGCTTAGTGGGAGTTGGCGCTAATGAGCAGTTCTTC.

The rearrangement uses TRBV6-2 or TRBV6-3 and TRBJ1-5; D possibly corresponds to TRBD1 (6 bases). The germline V and J ends were trimmed by 0 bases and 6 bases, with 12 bases remaining between them. CDR1 and CDR2 (germline): MNHEY, SVGEGT. CDR3 length: 15 amino acids. The CDR3 here is CASSYSRGGAQPQHF. In DNA, the CDR3 is TGTGCCAGCAGTTACTCGAGAGGGGGGGCTCAGCCCCAGCATTTT.

The rearrangement uses TRBV28 and TRBJ1-2; TRBD1 agrees at 7 bases. Germline values: CDR1 MDHEN, CDR2 SYDVKM. Trimming took 6 bases from V and 4 from J; bases not matched to a gene: 11. This CDR3 comprises 15 residues. In nucleotides, the CDR3 is TGTGCCAGCAGGGGTGCCGGGACAGAACTCTATGGCTACACCTTC. The encoded protein is CASRGAGTELYGYTF.

The rearrangement links TRBV7-9 to TRBJ1-6, with 8 bases identical to TRBD1. Germline V gene data show CDR1 as SEHNR and CDR2 as FQNEAQ (reference sequence). This CDR3 is built from 18 residues. CDR3 bases: TGTGCGGGCGACAGCTTAGCCCGGACAGGGACCAAAAATTCACCCCTCCACTTT. This codes for CAGDSLARTGTKNSPLHF.

This clone was detected once. The chain employs TRBV24-1 and TRBJ2-1; unclear D gene. Between the trimmed V and J ends, which lost 3 bases and 0 bases, there was a span of 23 bases. The CDR3 contains 20 residues. Germline-derived CDR1 and CDR2 are KGHDR and SFDVKD. The CDR3: CATSDTLGVNPKSSYNEQFF. The CDR3 DNA reads TGTGCCACCAGTGATACCCTGGGCGTTAACCCCAAATCCTCCTACAATGAGCAGTTCTTC.

This clone was picked up one time. The chain's CDR3 is CASRFLLGRQETQYF. The CDR3 region has the DNA TGTGCCAGCAGATTCCTCTTGGGGAGACAAGAGACCCAGTACTTC. The V and J genes are TRBV6-5 and TRBJ2-5; possible D gene TRBD2, 5 bases. The germline CDR1 and CDR2 sequences are MNHEY and SVGAGI. CDR3 length: 15 residues. V shed 6 bases and J shed 2 bases, with 16 bases lying between them.